This T cell receptor (beta chain) came from a study of blood T cell repertoires in COVID-19 (dated by TCRdb to 2020 to 2022). For the study in its entirety: Collaborator samples came from the United States, Italy and Spain and covered acute and convalescent phases of COVID-19. The material from the prospective study consisted of cDNA or gDNA derived from T cells, B-cell-depleted T cells, or PBMCs. The dataset comprised deeply sampled blood TCRbeta repertoires from subjects exposed to, actively infected with, or recovered from COVID-19. The repertoires were released in a freely available public database intended as a resource for research on the immune response to SARS-CoV-2. Samples were obtained from the ongoing ImmuneRACE study (first 160 participants) and from 1,254 subjects provided by 6 global collaborators. Sample metadata almost always included a de-identified subject ID, COVID-19 status, age in years and sex. Where available, HLA class I and class II types were obtained from metadata supplied by the sample provider rather than from assay-based typing. What the study reported, not specific to this receptor: The amount of clinical and demographic metadata varied by source and participant and was provided uncurated.

A word on this clone: Its antigen target is currently unknown. No much larger clonotype is one base removed from it; base qualities were not supplied.

Unmatched junction bases come to 8, with V trimmed by 3 bases and J by 7 bases. The CDR3, cysteine through phenylalanine, is 15 amino acids long. Only the CDR3 DNA is retained, 45 bases long and in frame from the first base. Looking up the germline V gene yields CDR1 ENHRY and CDR2 SYGVKD. The immunoSEQ Assay, a bias-controlled multiplex PCR, was used to amplify TCRbeta CDR3 regions from genomic DNA. The study's own analysis went as follows. Nucleated cell counts per sample were estimated from amplification of reference gene primers within the assay. Sequence reads were collapsed and filtered to measure the absolute abundance of every unique TCRbeta CDR3 rearrangement. For each sample, productive Simpson clonality was calculated as the square root of Simpson's diversity index across productive rearrangements. In TCRdb, the immuneACCESS table is reduced to in-frame sequences with V and J assigned. These tables do not hold every clone; where another copy was compared, an unresolved V gene accounts for under half, and the others remain unexplained. V and J calls and clone size are those listed in that table; D and trimming were worked out from the DNA. The sample includes roughly 130,000 clones, with under 95% observed a single time. The ten largest account for approximately 3.5% of the sample.

The collaborating institutions used their own protocols to collect whole blood in K2EDTA tubes. Collaborator samples were shipped for TCRbeta analysis as frozen whole blood, isolated PBMCs, or DNA extracted from either sample type. The V and J segments used are TRBV10-3 and TRBJ1-5, with TRBD1 matching 8 junction bases. Sequencing was carried out using peripheral blood. This TCR came from a man aged 50-60 years with active COVID-19. The sequence in DNA is TGTGCCATCAGTGATACCGGGACAGGATCCCAGCCCCAGCATTTT. Its protein is CAISDTGTGSQPQHF.